This T cell receptor (beta chain) was sequenced in a study of shared clonotypes between healthy human individuals. Across the whole study: Per donor, three plates held CD4 naive cells, three held CD4 memory, two held CD8 naive and one held CD8 memory.

Produced via immunoSEQ multiplex PCR; TCRdb's table is partial and in-frame only. Of 2.5 million or so clones detected, around nine tenths appear once; the ten largest clones hold over 0.12%. There are 18 residues in the CDR3. The trim removed 9 bases at V and 0 bases at J, leaving 13 bases unmatched. From germline, CDR1 is SEHNR and CDR2 FQNEAQ (reference sequence). The chain is built from TRBV7-9 and TRBJ2-6, with TRBD1 matching 8 bases. Sequencing was carried out using naive CD4+ T cells sorted from blood. Subset indicated: CD45RA+ positively selected. The receptor's source is a man younger than 35 in good health. CDR3 DNA sequence: TGTGCCAGTTTGGGACAGGATGGCAGCATCTCTGGGGCCAACGTCCTGACTTTC. Protein: CASLGQDGSISGANVLTF.